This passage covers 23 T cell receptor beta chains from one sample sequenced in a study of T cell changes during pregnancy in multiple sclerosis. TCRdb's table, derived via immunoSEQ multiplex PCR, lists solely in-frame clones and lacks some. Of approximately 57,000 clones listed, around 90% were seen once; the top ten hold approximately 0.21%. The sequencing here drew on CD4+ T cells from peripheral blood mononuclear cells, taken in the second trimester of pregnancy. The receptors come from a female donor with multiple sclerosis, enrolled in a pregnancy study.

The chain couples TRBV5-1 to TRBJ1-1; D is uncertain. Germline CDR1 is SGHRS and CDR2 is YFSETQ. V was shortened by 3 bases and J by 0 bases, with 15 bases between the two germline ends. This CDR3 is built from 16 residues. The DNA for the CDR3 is TGCGCCAGCAGCTCCTTCGAGGGCGTAATGAACACTGAAGCTTTCTTT. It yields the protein CASSSFEGVMNTEAFF.

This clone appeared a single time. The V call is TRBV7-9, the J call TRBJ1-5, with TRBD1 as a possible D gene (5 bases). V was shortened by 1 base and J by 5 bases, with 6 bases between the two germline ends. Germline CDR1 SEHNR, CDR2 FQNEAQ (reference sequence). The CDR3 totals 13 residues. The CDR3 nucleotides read TGTGCCAGCAGCTTAGGCAGGGATCAGCCCCAGCATTTT. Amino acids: CASSLGRDQPQHF.

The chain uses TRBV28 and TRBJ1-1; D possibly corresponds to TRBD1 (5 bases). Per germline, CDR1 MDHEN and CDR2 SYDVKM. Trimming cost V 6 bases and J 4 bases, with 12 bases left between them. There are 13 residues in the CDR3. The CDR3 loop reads CASRQDPITEAFF. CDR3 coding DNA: TGTGCCAGCAGACAGGACCCGATCACTGAAGCTTTCTTT.

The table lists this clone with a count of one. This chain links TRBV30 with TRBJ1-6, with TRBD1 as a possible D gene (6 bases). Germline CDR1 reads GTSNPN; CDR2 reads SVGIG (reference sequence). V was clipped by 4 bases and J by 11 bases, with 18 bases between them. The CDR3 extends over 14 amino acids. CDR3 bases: TGTGCCTGGACCCAGGCGGGGGGGCTACCACCCCTCCACTTT. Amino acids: CAWTQAGGLPPLHF.

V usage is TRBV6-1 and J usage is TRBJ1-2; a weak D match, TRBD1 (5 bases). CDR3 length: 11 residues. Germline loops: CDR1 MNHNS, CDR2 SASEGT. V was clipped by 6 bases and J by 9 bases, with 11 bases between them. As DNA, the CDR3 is TGTGCCAGCAGGGGAGGGGTACGCTACACCTTC. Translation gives CASRGGVRYTF.

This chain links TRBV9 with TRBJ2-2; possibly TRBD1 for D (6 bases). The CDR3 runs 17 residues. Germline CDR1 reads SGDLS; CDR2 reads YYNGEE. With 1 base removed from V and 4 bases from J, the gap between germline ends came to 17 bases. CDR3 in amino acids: CASSVRGSAKGTGELFF. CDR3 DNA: TGTGCCAGCAGCGTAAGGGGGAGCGCGAAGGGCACCGGGGAGCTGTTTTTT. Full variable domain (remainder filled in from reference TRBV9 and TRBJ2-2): DSGVTQTPKHLITATGQRVTLRCSPRSGDLSVYWYQQSLDQGLQFLIQYYNGEERAKGNILERFSAQQFPDLHSELNLSSLELGDSALYFCASSVRGSAKGTGELFFGEGSRLTVL.

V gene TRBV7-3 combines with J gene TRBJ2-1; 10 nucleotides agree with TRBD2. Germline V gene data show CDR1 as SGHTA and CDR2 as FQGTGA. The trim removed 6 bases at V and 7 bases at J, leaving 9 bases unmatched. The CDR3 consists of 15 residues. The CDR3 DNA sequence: TGTGCCAGCAGTTACGCTAGCGGGAGTTTGAATGAGCAGTTCTTC. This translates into CASSYASGSLNEQFF.

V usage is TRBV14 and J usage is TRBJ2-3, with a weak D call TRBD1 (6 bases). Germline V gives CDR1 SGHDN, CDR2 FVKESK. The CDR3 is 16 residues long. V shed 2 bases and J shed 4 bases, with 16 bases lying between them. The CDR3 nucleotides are TGTGCCAGCAGCCAATGGGCCAGGGGTTACGCAGATACGCAGTATTTT. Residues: CASSQWARGYADTQYF. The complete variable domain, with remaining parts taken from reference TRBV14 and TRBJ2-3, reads EAGVTQFPSHSVIEKGQTVTLRCDPISGHDNLYWYRRVMGKEIKFLLHFVKESKQDESGMPNNRFLAERTGGTYSTLKVQPAELEDSGVYFCASSQWARGYADTQYFGPGTRLTVL.

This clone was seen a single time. CDR3 sequence: CASSTLAGSAYNEQFF. In nucleotides, the CDR3 is TGTGCCAGCAGCACGCTAGCGGGGAGCGCCTACAATGAGCAGTTCTTC. The chain uses TRBV5-6 and TRBJ2-1, with 9 bases matching TRBD2. The CDR3 covers 16 residues. Germline-derived CDR1 and CDR2 are SGHDT and YYEEEE. The J segment lost 2 bases and the V segment lost 4 bases, leaving 7 bases of the junction unmatched.

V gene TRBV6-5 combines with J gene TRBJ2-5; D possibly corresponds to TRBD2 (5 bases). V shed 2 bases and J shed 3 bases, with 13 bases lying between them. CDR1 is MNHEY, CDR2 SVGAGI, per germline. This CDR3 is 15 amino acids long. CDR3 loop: CASSYLGGREETQYF. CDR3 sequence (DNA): TGTGCCAGCAGTTACCTAGGAGGCCGGGAAGAGACCCAGTACTTC.

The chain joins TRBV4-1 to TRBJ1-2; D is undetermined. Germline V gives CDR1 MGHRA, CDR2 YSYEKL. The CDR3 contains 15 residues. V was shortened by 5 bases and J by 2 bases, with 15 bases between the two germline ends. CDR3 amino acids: CASSVRPRPNYGYTF. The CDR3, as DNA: TGCGCCAGCAGCGTCAGACCGCGGCCCAACTATGGCTACACCTTC.

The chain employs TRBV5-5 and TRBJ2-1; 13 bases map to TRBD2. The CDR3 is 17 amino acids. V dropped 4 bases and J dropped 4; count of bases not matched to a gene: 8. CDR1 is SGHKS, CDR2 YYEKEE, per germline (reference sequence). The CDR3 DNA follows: TGTGCCAGCAGCCGTCGACTAGCGGGGGGCCGGTACAATGAGCAGTTCTTC. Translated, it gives CASSRRLAGGRYNEQFF.

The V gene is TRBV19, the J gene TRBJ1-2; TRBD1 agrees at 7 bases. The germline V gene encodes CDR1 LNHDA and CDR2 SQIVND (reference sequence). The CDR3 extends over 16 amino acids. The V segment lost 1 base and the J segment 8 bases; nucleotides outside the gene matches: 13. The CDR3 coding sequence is TGTGCCAGTAGTATAGGGGGACAGCCCGGTTCGGAAGGCTACACCTTC. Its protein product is CASSIGGQPGSEGYTF. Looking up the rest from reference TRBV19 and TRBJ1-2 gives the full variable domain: DGGITQSPKYLFRKEGQNVTLSCEQNLNHDAMYWYRQDPGQGLRLIYYSQIVNDFQKGDIAEGYSVSREKKESFPLTVTSAQKNPTAFYLCASSIGGQPGSEGYTFGSGTRLTVV.

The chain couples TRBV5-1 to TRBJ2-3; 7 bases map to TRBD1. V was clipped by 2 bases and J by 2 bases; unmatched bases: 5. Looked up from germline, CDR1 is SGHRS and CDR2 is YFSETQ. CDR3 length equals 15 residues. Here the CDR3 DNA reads TGCGCCAGCAGCTTCCGGGACAGTACCACAGATACGCAGTATTTT. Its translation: CASSFRDSTTDTQYF.

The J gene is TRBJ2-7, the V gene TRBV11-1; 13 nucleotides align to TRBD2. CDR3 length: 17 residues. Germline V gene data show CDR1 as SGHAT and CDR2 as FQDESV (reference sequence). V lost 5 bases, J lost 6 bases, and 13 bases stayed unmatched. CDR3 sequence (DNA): TGTGCCAGCAGCCCGGGCCCACTAGCGGGGGGGCCGAGCGAGCAGTACTTC. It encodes CASSPGPLAGGPSEQYF.

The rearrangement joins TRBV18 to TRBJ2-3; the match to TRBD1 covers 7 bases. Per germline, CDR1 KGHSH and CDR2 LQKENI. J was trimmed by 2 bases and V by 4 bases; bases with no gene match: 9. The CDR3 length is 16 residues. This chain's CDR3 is CASSQRQGTSTDTQYF. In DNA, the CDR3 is TGTGCCAGCTCACAACGACAGGGAACTTCCACAGATACGCAGTATTTT.

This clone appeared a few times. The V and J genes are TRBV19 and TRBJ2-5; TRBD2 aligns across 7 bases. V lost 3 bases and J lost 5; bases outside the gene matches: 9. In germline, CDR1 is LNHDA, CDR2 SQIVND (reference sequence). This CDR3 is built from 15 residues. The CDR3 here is CASSMGGAGRETQYF. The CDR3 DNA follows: TGTGCCAGTAGTATGGGAGGGGCAGGGAGGGAGACCCAGTACTTC.

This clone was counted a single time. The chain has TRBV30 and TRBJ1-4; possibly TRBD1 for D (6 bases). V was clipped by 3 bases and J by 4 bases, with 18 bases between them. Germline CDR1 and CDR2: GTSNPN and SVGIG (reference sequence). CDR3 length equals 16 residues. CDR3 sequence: CAWSRGVGGGNEKLFF. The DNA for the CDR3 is TGTGCCTGGAGCCGGGGGGTTGGGGGCGGTAATGAAAAACTGTTTTTT.

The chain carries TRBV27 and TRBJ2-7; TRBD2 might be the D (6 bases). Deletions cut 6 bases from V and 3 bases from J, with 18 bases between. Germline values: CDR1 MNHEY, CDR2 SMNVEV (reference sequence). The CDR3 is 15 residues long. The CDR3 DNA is TGTGCCAGCAGAGCCCACCGGGGGACCCTCTACGAGCAGTACTTC. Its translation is CASRAHRGTLYEQYF.

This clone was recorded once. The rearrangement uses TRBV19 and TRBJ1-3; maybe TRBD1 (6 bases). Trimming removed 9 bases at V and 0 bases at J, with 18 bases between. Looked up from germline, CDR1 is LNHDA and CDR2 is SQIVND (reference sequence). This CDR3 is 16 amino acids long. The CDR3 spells CASQPPPGVSGNTIYF. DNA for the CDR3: TGTGCCAGCCAACCACCTCCAGGGGTCTCTGGAAACACCATATATTTT. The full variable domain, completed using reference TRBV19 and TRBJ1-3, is DGGITQSPKYLFRKEGQNVTLSCEQNLNHDAMYWYRQDPGQGLRLIYYSQIVNDFQKGDIAEGYSVSREKKESFPLTVTSAQKNPTAFYLCASQPPPGVSGNTIYFGEGSWLTVV.

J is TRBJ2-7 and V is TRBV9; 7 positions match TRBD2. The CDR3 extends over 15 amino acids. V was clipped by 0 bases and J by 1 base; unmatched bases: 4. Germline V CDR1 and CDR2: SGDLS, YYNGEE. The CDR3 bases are TGTGCCAGCAGCGTAGGCCTAGCGGCATCCTACGAGCAGTACTTC. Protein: CASSVGLAASYEQYF.

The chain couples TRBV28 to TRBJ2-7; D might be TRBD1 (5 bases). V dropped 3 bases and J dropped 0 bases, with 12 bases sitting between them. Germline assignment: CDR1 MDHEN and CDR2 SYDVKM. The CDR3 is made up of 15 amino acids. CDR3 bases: TGTGCCAGCAGTTTTACAGGATCCCTCTCCTACGAGCAGTACTTC. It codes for CASSFTGSLSYEQYF.

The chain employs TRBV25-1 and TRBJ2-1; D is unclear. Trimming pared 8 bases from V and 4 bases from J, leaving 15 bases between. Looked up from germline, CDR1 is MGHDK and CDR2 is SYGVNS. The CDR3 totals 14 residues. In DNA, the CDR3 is TGTGCCAGCGAAGAAAGACAAGGATACAATGAGCAGTTCTTC. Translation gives CASEERQGYNEQFF.